Described below is a single T cell receptor (beta chain) sequence and its context. The antigen this receptor binds is unknown. One junction end does not reproduce the germline sequence, and a read error may be involved. The instrument given in TCRdb is Illumina HiSeq 2000. Multiplex PCR amplification was used to generate the TCR beta chain libraries. High-throughput sequencing was used to analyze the amplified TCR beta chain products. TCRdb reprocessing: public reads trimmed at Q25 with fastp, clones called with MiXCR, in-frame beta chains kept. Each entry merges the rows of one CDR3 protein and shows their most common DNA and genes. This sample is represented by about 31,000 distinct CDR3 sequences; approximately 63% of them were singletons. The ten largest clones take up approximately 20% of the sample. This sample was taken from a study of breast tumors, draining lymph nodes, adjacent tissues (dated by TCRdb to 2016 to 2018). Context from the whole study: TCR beta repertoires were compared across tumor, adjacent nontumor tissue and axillary lymph nodes obtained from breast cancer patients. The study was designed to assess the relationships and possible T-cell exchange between tumor, surrounding tissue and draining lymph node repertoires in human breast cancer.

What the research found in general, with its limitations: A scenario in which most tumor T cells derive from the lymph node and then expand within tumor tissue was judged to be consistent with the data. Tumor T-cell repertoires showed less diversity than lymph node repertoires and more diversity than nontumor tissue repertoires, and tumor T-cell repertoires showed preferential V and J gene usage. The conclusion that tumor T cells originate in lymph nodes was framed as consistent with a hypothesis rather than directly demonstrated. The similarity between tumor and nontumor tissue repertoires was significantly greater in luminal-like breast cancer than in basal-like breast cancer.

The cysteine opens and the phenylalanine closes a CDR3 of 15 amino acids. Only CDR3 DNA remains: 45 bases, in frame from the first base. According to the germline V gene (reference sequence), CDR1 reads PRHDT and CDR2 reads FYEKMQ. This TCR was sampled from a female donor with breast cancer. Some clones in this sample may be carry-over from other donors' samples. Rearrangement joined TRBV13 to TRBJ2-7; the best D guess is TRBD2, with 6 bases matching. The sequencing sample was made of breast tumor tissue. The DNA sequence follows: TGTGCCAGCGGCTTGCTGGGCGGGATAGACGACGAGCAGTACTTC. It encodes CASGLLGGIDDEQYF.